This T cell receptor beta chain comes out of a study of T cell responses to AZD1222 COVID-19 vaccine (dated by TCRdb to 2020 to 2022). Study-level background: TCR sequencing covered more than 230 trial participants: 200 to 220 given two doses of AZD1222 and around 26 given two doses of MenACWY control vaccine. Trial participants were enrolled by age into subgroups of 18-55, 56-69 and 70-plus years, and approximately 150, 30 and 60 TCR-sequenced participants, respectively, were included in these subgroups. The full study reports these points: A significant rise in spike-specific TCR breadth and depth was observed after two AZD1222 doses relative to day 0 and relative to MenACWY recipients. Because no samples from the day 14 peak response were available, repertoires could be characterized only after the peak T cell response. Most participants were white British and females outnumbered males, and the authors suggested that clonal diversity may have been underestimated. CD4 TCRs associated with the vaccine covered the entire spike protein, and the dominant responses were in regions 160-218 and 743-854. Conclusions about previously exposed vaccinees are limited because only five to seven AZD1222 recipients were SARS-CoV-2 seropositive at baseline. Nearly half of unique spike-specific TCRs reportedly recognized epitopes outside regions mutated in the B.1.351 and B.1.1.7 variants. The 56-69-year group was small, and its depth increase did not reach significance, likely because of low power.

The CDR3 regions of human TCRbeta chains were analyzed by immunosequencing. The paper's processing steps were these. Repertoire TCRs were matched against a reference library of SARS-CoV-2-specific TCRs generated with the MIRA antigen-specificity platform. Breadth was defined as the fraction of unique TCRs that were SARS-CoV-2-associated, and depth was defined as the fraction of total T cells that were SARS-CoV-2-associated. Using the MIRA data, each spike-specific TCR was mapped to the spike region that the TCR reacts to and placed in a CD4 or CD8 class. Log10-transformed breadth and depth values were compared by one-way ANOVA with Sidak's multiple comparisons tests. Drawn from immuneACCESS, this table holds only the in-frame rearrangements with V and J called that TCRdb kept. Clones are partly lost; checked studies trace under half to an unresolved V gene and leave the rest unexplained. V and J calls and clone size are given by that table; D and trimming were obtained from the DNA. The sample table holds about 120,000 clones, of which about 92% were seen once. Jointly, the top ten make up around 5.1% of the sample.

With regard to this clone: Its binding antigen is unknown. The sample holds no much larger clone one base away, and base qualities are not on file.

The intended sense of this specimen's time point label: about 28 days (+/-7) after the second vaccine dose. AZD1222 recipients given second doses at about 4 weeks or at about 12 weeks were pooled, since spike-specific TCR depth and breadth were not found to differ between the two schedules. The vaccinee samples were drawn from two UK trials, COV001 and COV002, one of which was a single-blind randomized controlled phase 2/3 trial testing AZD1222 (ChAdOx1 nCoV-19) in healthy adults. For TCRbeta chain sequencing, PBMC samples from trial participants were taken at day 0 and at day 28 after the second dose. The V end loses 4 bases and the J end loses 4 bases, and a stretch of 10 bases separates them. CDR1 SGHDN and CDR2 FVKESK are derived from the germline V gene. Counted from cysteine to phenylalanine, this CDR3 has 13 amino acids. Left in the record is the CDR3 DNA by itself, 39 bases read in frame from the first base.

The TCR was taken from an adult who received the AZD1222 COVID-19 vaccine. Sequencing used peripheral blood, obtained 28 days after the second AZD1222 dose. Recombination joined TRBV14 with TRBJ1-1; no D gene is confidently identified. The CDR3 protein sequence reads: CASSPLGFTEAFF. The nucleotides read TGTGCCAGCAGCCCCCTGGGTTTCACTGAAGCTTTCTTT.